Below are 24 T cell receptor beta chains sequenced from a single sample in a study of response to subunit inactivated influenza vaccine. TCRdb independently ran MiXCR on the RT-PCR reads; one entry per CDR3 protein. The sample carries approximately 570,000 distinct CDR3 sequences, around 8% recorded once. This sample comprised PBMCs from blood, obtained around 25 months after vaccination. Source of these receptors: a man aged 50 to 69 who received an inactivated influenza vaccine.

This clonotype was seen a handful of times. The gene calls are TRBV4-1 and TRBJ1-1; a weak D match, TRBD1 (5 bases). V gave up 6 bases and J gave up 3 bases, with 11 bases separating them. The CDR3 covers 13 residues. CDR1 and CDR2 from the germline V gene are MGHRA and YSYEKL. This chain's CDR3 is CASRMGGDTEAFF. CDR3 nucleotides: TGCGCCAGCAGGATGGGGGGAGACACTGAAGCTTTCTTT.

The rearrangement links TRBV7-9 to TRBJ2-1; D may be TRBD1 (6 bases). The V end was cut by 1 base, the J end by 9 bases, with 16 bases between. From germline, CDR1 is SEHNR and CDR2 FQNEAQ (reference sequence). The CDR3 spans 15 residues. CDR3 in amino acids: CASSLVTTGSGEQFF. The CDR3 DNA is TGTGCCAGCAGCTTAGTGACCACAGGGTCCGGTGAGCAGTTCTTC. Full variable domain (missing parts from reference TRBV7-9 and TRBJ2-1): DTGVSQNPRHKITKRGQNVTFRCDPISEHNRLYWYRQTLGQGPEFLTYFQNEAQLEKSRLLSDRFSAERPKGSFSTLEIQRTEQGDSAMYLCASSLVTTGSGEQFFGPGTRLTVL.

The chain carries TRBV20-1 and TRBJ2-1, with 7 nucleotides matching TRBD1. The CDR3 loop spans 15 amino acids. The germline V gene has CDR1 DFQATT and CDR2 SNEGSKA (reference sequence). V shed 3 bases and J 0 bases; nucleotides not matched to a gene: 5. CDR3 sequence: CSARDRRPSYNEQFF. CDR3 DNA sequence: TGCAGTGCTAGGGACAGGCGCCCCTCCTACAATGAGCAGTTCTTC.

This clonotype was picked up many times. J is TRBJ1-2 and V is TRBV20-1; 7 nucleotides agree with TRBD1. With 2 bases clipped from V and 6 bases from J, the junction kept 12 bases outside the gene matches. The CDR3 loop spans 15 amino acids. Germline lookup yields CDR1 DFQATT and CDR2 SNEGSKA (reference sequence). The CDR3 DNA reads as TGCAGTGCTAGAATTATACACAGGGGAAAGGATGGCTACACCTTC. Translation: CSARIIHRGKDGYTF.

V and J are TRBV15 and TRBJ1-6; 7 positions agree with TRBD1. The CDR3 covers 17 residues. V was clipped by 0 bases and J by 10 bases; unmatched bases: 12. Germline V gene data show CDR1 as LNHNV and CDR2 as YYDKDF (reference sequence). CDR3 sequence: CATSRDPTGKSGSPLHF. CDR3 bases: TGTGCCACCAGCAGAGATCCGACAGGGAAATCAGGATCACCCCTCCACTTT.

This clonotype was seen many times. V gene TRBV3-1 combines with J gene TRBJ2-7, with 7 bases aligning to TRBD2. The CDR3 loop spans 15 amino acids. V was pared by 1 base and J by 1 base, with 4 bases of the junction left unmatched. Germline loops: CDR1 LGHDT, CDR2 YNNKEL (reference sequence). The CDR3 protein is CASSQGVGGSYEQYF. CDR3 DNA: TGTGCCAGCAGCCAAGGTGTGGGGGGGTCCTACGAGCAGTACTTC.

This clonotype was detected only a few times. This chain joins TRBV5-1 and TRBJ2-4, with 8 bases aligning to TRBD1. This CDR3 contains 16 residues. Germline CDR1 and CDR2: SGHRS and YFSETQ. V lost 5 bases to trimming and J lost 7 bases; unmatched junction nucleotides: 14. DNA of the CDR3: TGCGCCAGCAGGTTCGGACAGGGAGGTGGCTCGAACATTCAGTACTTC. This translates into CASRFGQGGGSNIQYF.

The table lists this clonotype with a few counts. V usage is TRBV3-1 and J usage is TRBJ2-2, with D unclear. The CDR3 loop spans 14 amino acids. The V end was cut by 3 bases, the J end by 4 bases, with 9 bases between. Germline CDR1 and CDR2: LGHDT and YNNKEL (reference sequence). CDR3 region: CASSQLQGTGELFF. The DNA of the CDR3 is TGTGCCAGCAGCCAGCTACAAGGCACCGGGGAGCTGTTTTTT.

The chain has TRBV4-3 and TRBJ1-1, with a possible D match to TRBD1 (5 bases). Trimming removed 0 bases from V and 0 bases from J, with 8 bases in between. Germline V gives CDR1 LGHNA, CDR2 YSLEER. The CDR3 is 15 residues long. This chain's CDR3 is CASSQDGALNTEAFF. CDR3 DNA sequence: TGCGCCAGCAGCCAAGATGGGGCTTTGAACACTGAAGCTTTCTTT.

The V and J genes are TRBV4-2 and TRBJ2-2; the D gene could be TRBD1 or TRBD2 (6 bases each). V shed 1 base and J shed 2 bases, with 11 bases lying between them. This CDR3 is built from 16 residues. CDR1 is LGHNA, CDR2 YNFKEQ, per germline. The CDR3 nucleotides read TGTGCCAGCAGCCAAGCGGGGGCGGGTAACACCGGGGAGCTGTTTTTT. As protein: CASSQAGAGNTGELFF.

The chain links TRBV6-2 or TRBV6-3 to TRBJ2-6; 8 bases agree with TRBD1. CDR1 is MNHEY, CDR2 SVGEGT, per germline. The CDR3 length is 15 residues. The V gene end was trimmed by 5 bases and the J gene end by 4 bases; junction bases not matched to a gene: 4. Here the CDR3 DNA reads TGTGCCAGCAGTCGACAGGGGAGGGGGGCCAACGTCCTGACTTTC. Its translation is CASSRQGRGANVLTF.

In regard to this clonotype: This could be a read error, since a much larger clone is one nucleotide away. The gene calls are TRBV20-1 and TRBJ2-1; D perhaps matches TRBD1 (6 bases). With 3 bases removed from V and 4 bases from J, the gap between germline ends came to 13 bases. Germline assignment: CDR1 DFQATT and CDR2 SNEGSKA (reference sequence). This CDR3 spans 14 amino acids. DNA for the CDR3: TGCAGTGCTAGTCACCAGGGGCCGTACAATGAGCAGTTCTTC. Encoded protein: CSASHQGPYNEQFF.

V is TRBV29-1 and J is TRBJ2-2; D unresolved. CDR3 size: 15 residues. Germline-derived CDR1 and CDR2 are SQVTM and ANQGSEA. V lost 0 bases and J lost 6, with 14 bases in between. The CDR3 here is CSVEDPLFPAGELFF. Written as DNA, the CDR3 is TGCAGCGTTGAAGACCCTCTCTTTCCGGCCGGGGAGCTGTTTTTT.

V gene TRBV15 combines with J gene TRBJ2-5, with 9 bases fitting TRBD2. The CDR3 spans 15 residues. The J segment lost 5 bases and the V segment lost 0 bases, leaving 4 bases of the junction unmatched. CDR1 and CDR2 (germline): LNHNV, YYDKDF (reference sequence). CDR3 DNA: TGTGCCACCAGCAGAGAGCGGGAGGGGTATGAGACCCAGTACTTC. Amino acids: CATSREREGYETQYF.

This clonotype has a handful of counts. V gene TRBV5-1 combines with J gene TRBJ2-2, with 10 bases aligning to TRBD2. The V and J ends lost 4 bases and 2 bases, in that order; junction bases with no gene match: 17. The CDR3 contains 20 residues. Germline V gives CDR1 SGHRS, CDR2 YFSETQ. The CDR3, as DNA: TGCGCCAGCAGCCTTGGGCCCGGGTCTAGCGGGGGCCACAACACCGGGGAGCTGTTTTTT. Amino acids: CASSLGPGSSGGHNTGELFF.

This clonotype was counted a few times. V and J are TRBV5-6 and TRBJ2-1; possible D gene TRBD1, 8 bases. Trimming removed 7 bases at V and 7 bases at J, with 24 bases between. The CDR3 has 16 amino acids. Per germline, CDR1 SGHDT and CDR2 YYEEEE. The CDR3, as DNA: TGTGCCAGCCTATTGGGGGGGCAGGGGGCTTGGAATGAGCAGTTCTTC. Protein product: CASLLGGQGAWNEQFF.

This clonotype was counted a few times. In DNA, the CDR3 is TGCAGTGCTAGAGATGCCAGGGGGGGGACAGATACGCAGTATTTT. Its translation: CSARDARGGTDTQYF. This sequence joins TRBV20-1 and TRBJ2-3, with D tentatively TRBD1 or TRBD2 (7 bases each). Per germline, CDR1 DFQATT and CDR2 SNEGSKA (reference sequence). V was cut by 0 bases and J by 3 bases, with 13 bases left in between. The CDR3 runs 15 residues.

This clonotype was seen a few times. The chain couples TRBV3-1 to TRBJ2-3, with 7 bases matching TRBD2. This CDR3 spans 13 amino acids. J gave up 4 bases and V 3 bases, and 1 base lay outside the gene matches. Germline values: CDR1 LGHDT, CDR2 YNNKEL (reference sequence). CDR3 region: CASSHLAADTQYF. CDR3 in DNA: TGTGCCAGCAGCCATCTAGCGGCAGATACGCAGTATTTT.

A few counts support this clonotype. V gene TRBV7-7 combines with J gene TRBJ2-3, with D perhaps matching TRBD1 (6 bases). This CDR3 comprises 15 residues. The germline V gene has CDR1 SSHAT and CDR2 FNYEAQ (reference sequence). V lost 5 bases to trimming and J lost 0 bases, with 12 bases between them. The CDR3 loop reads CASSDGTQSTDTQYF. In DNA form, the CDR3 reads TGTGCCAGCAGCGACGGGACACAAAGCACAGATACGCAGTATTTT.

V is TRBV12-3 or TRBV12-4 and J is TRBJ2-2; weak D call: TRBD2 (6 bases). This CDR3 is built from 17 residues. V was shortened by 1 base and J by 1 base, with 13 bases between the two germline ends. CDR3 DNA: TGTGCCAGCAGTTTAGGGGCGGGAATGGGGAACACCGGGGAGCTGTTTTTT. Its protein product is CASSLGAGMGNTGELFF.

This clonotype was recorded a few times. The chain carries TRBV29-1 and TRBJ1-5; D ambiguous. This CDR3 contains 13 residues. Trimming shortened V by 3 bases and J by 4 bases, and 10 bases separated the two germline ends. CDR1 and CDR2 (germline): SQVTM, ANQGSEA. The CDR3 sequence is CSVEENGNQPQHF. The CDR3 DNA is TGCAGCGTTGAGGAGAACGGTAATCAGCCCCAGCATTTT.

This clonotype was observed a handful of times. The chain carries TRBV3-1 and TRBJ1-1, with D possibly TRBD1 on 5 matching bases. Trimming stripped 0 bases from V and 1 base from J, with 9 bases between. This CDR3 has 15 residues. CDR1 and CDR2 (germline): LGHDT, YNNKEL (reference sequence). CDR3 in DNA: TGTGCCAGCAGCCAAGATTTCGGGGCGAACACTGAAGCTTTCTTT. This translates into CASSQDFGANTEAFF.

This clonotype has more than one count but fewer than ten. V usage is TRBV5-1 and J usage is TRBJ2-1, with D maybe TRBD2 (8 bases). CDR1 is SGHRS and CDR2 is YFSETQ in the germline V gene. V was shortened by 3 bases and J by 3 bases, with 13 bases between the two germline ends. This CDR3 is 15 amino acids long. As DNA, the CDR3 is TGCGCCAGCAGCTCGGGAGGGGGCAACTACAATGAGCAGTTCTTC. It yields the protein CASSSGGGNYNEQFF.

The chain recombines TRBV11-2 with TRBJ2-1; D could derive from TRBD1 or TRBD2 (5 bases each). V lost 5 bases to trimming and J lost 8 bases, with 22 bases between them. The V gene's germline CDR1 is SGHAT and CDR2 FQNNGV. There are 16 residues in the CDR3. As DNA, the CDR3 is TGTGCCAGCAGCCTCGCCGGGACGTATCGTATCCATGAGCAGTTCTTC. It codes for CASSLAGTYRIHEQFF.